Listed below are T cell receptor beta chains from one sample, sequenced in a study of Tregs in tolerant kidney transplant recipients. Measured with immunoSEQ multiplex PCR; TCRdb has only the in-frame clones, and not every one. This sample has fewer than 80,000 clones, with roughly 98% found just once. The sample consisted of Tregs from blood, taken before the transplant. These receptors were taken from a human donor who received a combined kidney and bone marrow transplant. Each CDR3 is given with its conserved first and last residue. D genes are given only for firm matches. Part of the rows lack a size; the others show once, few, many or a class for expanded clones.

D | J | V | size | DNA | CDR3
TRBD1 | TRBJ2-7 | TRBV13 | once | TGTGCCAGCAGCCGCCTAGGAGACAGGGTGAGCGAGCAGTACTTC | CASSRLGDRVSEQYF
NA | TRBJ1-6 | TRBV2 | NA | TGTGCCAGCGGAGGCAGGCTGGATTCACCCCTCCACTTT | CASGGRLDSPLHF
NA | TRBJ1-3 | TRBV5-4 | NA | TGTGCCAGCAGCGTACAGGGAACTGGAAACACCATATATTTT | CASSVQGTGNTIYF
NA | TRBJ2-5 | TRBV4-1 | NA | TGCGCCAGCAGCCAAGTTGTCCAGGGGAATCAAGAGACCCAGTACTTC | CASSQVVQGNQETQYF
NA | TRBJ2-5 | TRBV4-2 | NA | TGTGCCAGCAGCCAAGGGACAAGACAAGAGACCCAGTACTTC | CASSQGTRQETQYF
TRBD1 | TRBJ2-2 | TRBV6-1 | NA | TGTGCCAGCAGTGCGGGACAGGTGATGAACACCGGGGAGCTGTTTTTT | CASSAGQVMNTGELFF
TRBD2 | TRBJ2-7 | TRBV28 | NA | TGTGCCAGCAGTTTATCGGGGACTAGCGGGAGGGGTTACGAGCAGTACTTC | CASSLSGTSGRGYEQYF
NA | TRBJ2-1 | TRBV5-5 | once | TGTGCCAGCAGCCTGGACAGGGGGCCTACTAGCGGGGCTTACAATGAGCAGTTCTTC | CASSLDRGPTSGAYNEQFF
NA | TRBJ1-5 | TRBV15 | NA | TGTGCCACCAGCAGAGGCCGGGGGAACTTTTGGAATCAGCCCCAGCATTTT | CATSRGRGNFWNQPQHF
TRBD1 | TRBJ2-3 | TRBV19 | NA | TGTGCCAGTAGCCGGGACAGCAGCACAGATACGCAGTATTTT | CASSRDSSTDTQYF
TRBD2 | TRBJ2-5 | TRBV15 | NA | TGTGCCACCAGCAGAGATTGGGGGACTAGCGGGGGGGCGGAGACCCAGTACTTC | CATSRDWGTSGGAETQYF
NA | TRBJ2-1 | TRBV15 | once | TGTGCCACCAGCAGAGAGGCAGTCTACAATGAGCAGTTCTTC | CATSREAVYNEQFF
NA | TRBJ2-5 | TRBV5-1 | NA | TGCGCCAGCAGCTTGCAGGGCGCGGGGGAGACCCAGTACTTC | CASSLQGAGETQYF
TRBD1 | TRBJ2-3 | TRBV13 | NA | TGTGCCAGCAGCTTAGGCCGAAGGGGACAGATGGGGTCCACAGATACGCAGTATTTT | CASSLGRRGQMGSTDTQYF
TRBD1 | TRBJ1-2 | TRBV5-4 | NA | TGTGCCAGCAGAGACAGGGGGATGACTAACTATGGCTACACCTTC | CASRDRGMTNYGYTF
TRBD1 | TRBJ2-5 | TRBV28 | NA | TGTGCCAGCAGGGTTACAGGGGGTCAAGAGACCCAGTACTTC | CASRVTGGQETQYF
NA | TRBJ1-6 | TRBV6-5 | NA | TGTGCCAGCAGTTACGGGTCTGGGGCTTCACCCCTCCACTTT | CASSYGSGASPLHF
NA | TRBJ1-2 | TRBV7-2 | NA | TGTGCCAGCAGCGTTGACATATTTAACTATGGCTACACCTTC | CASSVDIFNYGYTF
TRBD1 | TRBJ2-3 | TRBV9 | few | TGTGCCAGCGGTGGGACAGGGTGGACAGATACGCAGTATTTT | CASGGTGWTDTQYF
NA | TRBJ1-1 | TRBV14 | once | TGTGCCAGCAGCCAAGGTATTGGGGGAGGGACTGAAGCTTTCTTT | CASSQGIGGGTEAFF
NA | TRBJ1-1 | TRBV11-3 | NA | TGTGCCAGCAGCTTATCCCAGGCTTTAGGAGGTGAAGCTTTCTTT | CASSLSQALGGEAFF
TRBD2 | TRBJ2-1 | TRBV9 | NA | TGTGCCAGCAGCGTAGGCACTAGCGGGAGGGCGGGGCAGTTCTTC | CASSVGTSGRAGQFF
TRBD2 | TRBJ2-7 | TRBV5-5 | NA | TGTGCCAGCAGCTTGAGGGGTCTAGCGGAGTCCTACGAGCAGTACTTC | CASSLRGLAESYEQYF
NA | TRBJ2-7 | TRBV18 | NA | TGTGCCAGCTCACTACAGGCGTCCTACGAGCAGTACTTC | CASSLQASYEQYF
TRBD1 | TRBJ1-5 | TRBV5-6 | NA | TGTGCCAGCAGCCTCAGGGGGCCTGGCAATCAGCCCCAGCATTTT | CASSLRGPGNQPQHF
TRBD1 | TRBJ2-7 | TRBV7-2 | NA | TGTGCCAGCAGCCCCCCCGACAGGGGACTCTACGAGCAGTACTTC | CASSPPDRGLYEQYF
NA | TRBJ1-2 | TRBV5-1 | NA | TGCGCCAGCAGCTTGGCCTCCTATGGCTACACCTTC | CASSLASYGYTF